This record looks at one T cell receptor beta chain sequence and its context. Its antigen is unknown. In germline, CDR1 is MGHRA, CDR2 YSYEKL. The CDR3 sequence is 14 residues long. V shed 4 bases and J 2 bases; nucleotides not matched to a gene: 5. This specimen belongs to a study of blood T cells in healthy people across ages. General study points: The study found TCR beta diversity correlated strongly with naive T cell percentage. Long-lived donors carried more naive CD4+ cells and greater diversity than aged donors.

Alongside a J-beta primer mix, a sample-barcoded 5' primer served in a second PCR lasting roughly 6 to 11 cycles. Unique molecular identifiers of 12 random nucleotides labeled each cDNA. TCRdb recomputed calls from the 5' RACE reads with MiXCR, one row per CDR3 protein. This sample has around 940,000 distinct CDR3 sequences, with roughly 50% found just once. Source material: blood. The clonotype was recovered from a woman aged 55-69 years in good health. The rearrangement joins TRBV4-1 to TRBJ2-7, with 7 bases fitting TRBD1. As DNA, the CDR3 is TGCGCCAGCAGCCGAAAGGACAGGACCTACGAGCAGTACTTC. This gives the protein CASSRKDRTYEQYF.